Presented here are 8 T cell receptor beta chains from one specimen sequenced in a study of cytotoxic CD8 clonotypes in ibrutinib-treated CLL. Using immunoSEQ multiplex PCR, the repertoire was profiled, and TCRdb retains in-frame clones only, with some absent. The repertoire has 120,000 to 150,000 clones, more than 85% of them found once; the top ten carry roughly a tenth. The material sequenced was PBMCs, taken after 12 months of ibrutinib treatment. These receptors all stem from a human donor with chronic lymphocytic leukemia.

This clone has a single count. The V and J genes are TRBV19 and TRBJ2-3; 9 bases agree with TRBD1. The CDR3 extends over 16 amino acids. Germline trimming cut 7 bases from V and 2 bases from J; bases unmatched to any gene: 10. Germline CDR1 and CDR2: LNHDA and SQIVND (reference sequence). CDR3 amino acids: CASNPGQGLHTDTQYF. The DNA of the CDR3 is TGTGCCAGTAATCCGGGACAGGGTCTCCACACAGATACGCAGTATTTT.

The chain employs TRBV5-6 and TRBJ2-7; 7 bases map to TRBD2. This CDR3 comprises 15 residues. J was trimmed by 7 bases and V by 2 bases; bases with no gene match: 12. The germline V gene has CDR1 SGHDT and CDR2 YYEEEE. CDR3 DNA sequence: TGTGCCAGCAGCTTTAGCGGGCGGCAAGCTGGTGAGCAGTACTTC. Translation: CASSFSGRQAGEQYF.

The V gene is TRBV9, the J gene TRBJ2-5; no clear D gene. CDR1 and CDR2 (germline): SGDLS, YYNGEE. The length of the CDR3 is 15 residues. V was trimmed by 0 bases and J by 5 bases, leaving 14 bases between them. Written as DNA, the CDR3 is TGTGCCAGCAGCGTAGGACCTCGCGAGACGGAGACCCAGTACTTC. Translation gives CASSVGPRETETQYF.

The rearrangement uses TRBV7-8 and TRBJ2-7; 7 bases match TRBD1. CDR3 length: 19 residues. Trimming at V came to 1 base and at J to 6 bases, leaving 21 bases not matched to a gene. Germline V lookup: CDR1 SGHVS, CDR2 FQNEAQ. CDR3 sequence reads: CASSLVAGQARSIFPEQYF. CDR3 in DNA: TGTGCCAGCAGCTTAGTGGCCGGACAGGCCCGGTCGATCTTTCCCGAGCAGTACTTC. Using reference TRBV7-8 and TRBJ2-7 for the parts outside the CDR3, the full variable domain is GAGVSQSPRYKVAKRGQDVALRCDPISGHVSLFWYQQALGQGPEFLTYFQNEAQLDKSGLPSDRFFAERPEGSVSTLKIQRTQQEDSAVYLCASSLVAGQARSIFPEQYFGPGTRLTVT.

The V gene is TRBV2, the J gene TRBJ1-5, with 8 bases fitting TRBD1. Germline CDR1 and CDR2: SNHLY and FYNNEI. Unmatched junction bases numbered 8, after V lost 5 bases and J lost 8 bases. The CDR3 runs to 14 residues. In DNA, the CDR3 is TGTGCCAGCAGTCTGGCAGGGGGCATTGAGCCCCAGCATTTT. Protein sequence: CASSLAGGIEPQHF.

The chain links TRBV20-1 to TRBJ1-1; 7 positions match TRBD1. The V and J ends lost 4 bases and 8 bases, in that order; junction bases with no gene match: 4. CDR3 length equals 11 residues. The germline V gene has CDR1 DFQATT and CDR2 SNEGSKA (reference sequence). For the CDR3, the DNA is TGCAGTGCTACAGGGGGGGTAGAAGCTTTCTTT. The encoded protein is CSATGGVEAFF.

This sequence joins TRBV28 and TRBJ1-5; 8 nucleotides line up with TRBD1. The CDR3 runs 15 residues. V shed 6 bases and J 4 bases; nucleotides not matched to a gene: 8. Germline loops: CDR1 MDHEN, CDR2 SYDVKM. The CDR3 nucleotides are TGTGCCAGCAGCCTAGGGGACAGGTCTAATCAGCCCCAGCATTTT. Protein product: CASSLGDRSNQPQHF. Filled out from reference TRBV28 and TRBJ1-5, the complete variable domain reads DVKVTQSSRYLVKRTGEKVFLECVQDMDHENMFWYRQDPGLGLRLIYFSYDVKMKEKGDIPEGYSVSREKKERFSLILESASTNQTSMYLCASSLGDRSNQPQHFGDGTRLSIL.

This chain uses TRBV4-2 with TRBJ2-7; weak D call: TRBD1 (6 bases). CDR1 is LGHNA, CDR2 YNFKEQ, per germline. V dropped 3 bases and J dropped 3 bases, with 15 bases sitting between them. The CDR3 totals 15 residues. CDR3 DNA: TGTGCCAGCAGCCATCCCGATAGGGGGAACTACGAGCAGTACTTC. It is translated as CASSHPDRGNYEQYF.